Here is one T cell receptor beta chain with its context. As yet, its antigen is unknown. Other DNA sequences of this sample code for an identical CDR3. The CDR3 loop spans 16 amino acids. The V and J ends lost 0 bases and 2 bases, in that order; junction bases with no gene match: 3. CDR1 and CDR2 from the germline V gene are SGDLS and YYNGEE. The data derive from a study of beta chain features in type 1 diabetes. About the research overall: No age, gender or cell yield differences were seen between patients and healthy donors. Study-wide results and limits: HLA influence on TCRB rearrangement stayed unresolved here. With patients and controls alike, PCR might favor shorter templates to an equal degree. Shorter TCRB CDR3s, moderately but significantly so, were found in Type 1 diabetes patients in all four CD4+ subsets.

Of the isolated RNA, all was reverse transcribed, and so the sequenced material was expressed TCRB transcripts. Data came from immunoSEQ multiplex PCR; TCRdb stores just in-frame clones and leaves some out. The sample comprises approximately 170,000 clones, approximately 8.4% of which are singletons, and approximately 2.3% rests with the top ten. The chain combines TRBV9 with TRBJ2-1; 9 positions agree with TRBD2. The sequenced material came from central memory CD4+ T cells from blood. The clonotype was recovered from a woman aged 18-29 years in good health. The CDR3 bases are TGTGCCAGCAGCGTAGCGACTAGCGGAGCCTACAATGAGCAGTTCTTC. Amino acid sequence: CASSVATSGAYNEQFF.